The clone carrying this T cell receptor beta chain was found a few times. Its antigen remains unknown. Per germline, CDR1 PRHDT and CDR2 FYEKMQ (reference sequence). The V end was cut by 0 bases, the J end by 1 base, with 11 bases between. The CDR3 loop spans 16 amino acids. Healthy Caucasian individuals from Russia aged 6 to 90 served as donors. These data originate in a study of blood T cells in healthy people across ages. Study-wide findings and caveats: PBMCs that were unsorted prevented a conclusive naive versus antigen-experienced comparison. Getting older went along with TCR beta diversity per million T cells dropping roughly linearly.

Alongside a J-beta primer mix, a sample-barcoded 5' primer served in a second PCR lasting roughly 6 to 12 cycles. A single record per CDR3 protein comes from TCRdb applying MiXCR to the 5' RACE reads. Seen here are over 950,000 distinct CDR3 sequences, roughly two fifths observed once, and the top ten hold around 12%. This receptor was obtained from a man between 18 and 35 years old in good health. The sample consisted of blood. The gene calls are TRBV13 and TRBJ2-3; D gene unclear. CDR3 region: CASSLGSNPGTDTQYF. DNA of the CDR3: TGTGCCAGCAGCTTAGGATCGAACCCCGGCACAGATACGCAGTATTTT.